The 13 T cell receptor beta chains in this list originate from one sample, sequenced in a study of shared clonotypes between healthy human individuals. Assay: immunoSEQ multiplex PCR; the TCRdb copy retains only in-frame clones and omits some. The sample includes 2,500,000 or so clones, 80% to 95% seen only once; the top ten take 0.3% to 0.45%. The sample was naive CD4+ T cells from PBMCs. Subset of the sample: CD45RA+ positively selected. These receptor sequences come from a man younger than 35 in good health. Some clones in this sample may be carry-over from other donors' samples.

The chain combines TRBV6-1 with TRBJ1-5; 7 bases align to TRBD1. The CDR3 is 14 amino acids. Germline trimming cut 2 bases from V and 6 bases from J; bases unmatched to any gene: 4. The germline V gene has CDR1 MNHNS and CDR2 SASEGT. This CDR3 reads CASSESRGGQPQHF. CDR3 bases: TGTGCCAGCAGTGAAAGCAGGGGGGGTCAGCCCCAGCATTTT.

The CDR3 sequence: CASSRTGLAGIQETQYF. For the CDR3, the DNA is TGCGCCAGCAGCCGCACTGGACTAGCGGGAATACAAGAGACCCAGTACTTC. The V call is TRBV4-1, the J call TRBJ2-5, with 12 nucleotides matching TRBD2. This CDR3 region has 17 residues. With 4 bases clipped from V and 2 bases from J, the junction kept 8 bases outside the gene matches. Germline V gives CDR1 MGHRA, CDR2 YSYEKL.

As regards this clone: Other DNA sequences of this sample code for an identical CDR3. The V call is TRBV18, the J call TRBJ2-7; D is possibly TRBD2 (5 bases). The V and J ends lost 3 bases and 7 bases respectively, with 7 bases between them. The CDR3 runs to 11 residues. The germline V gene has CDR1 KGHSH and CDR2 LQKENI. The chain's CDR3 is CASSPSGEQYF. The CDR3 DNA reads TGTGCCAGCTCACCTTCGGGGGAGCAGTACTTC.

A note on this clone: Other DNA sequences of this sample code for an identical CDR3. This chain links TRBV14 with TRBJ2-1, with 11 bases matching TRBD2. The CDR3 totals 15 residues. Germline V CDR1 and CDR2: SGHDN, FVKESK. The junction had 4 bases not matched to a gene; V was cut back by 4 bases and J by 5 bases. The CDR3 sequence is CASSPGLAGNNEQFF. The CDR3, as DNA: TGTGCCAGCAGCCCCGGACTAGCGGGTAACAATGAGCAGTTCTTC.

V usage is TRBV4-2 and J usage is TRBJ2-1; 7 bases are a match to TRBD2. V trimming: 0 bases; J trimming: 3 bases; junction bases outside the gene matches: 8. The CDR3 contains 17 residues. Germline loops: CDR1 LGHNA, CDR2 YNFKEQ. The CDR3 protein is CASSQDPNSGIYNEQFF. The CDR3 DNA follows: TGTGCCAGCAGCCAAGACCCTAACAGCGGGATCTACAATGAGCAGTTCTTC.

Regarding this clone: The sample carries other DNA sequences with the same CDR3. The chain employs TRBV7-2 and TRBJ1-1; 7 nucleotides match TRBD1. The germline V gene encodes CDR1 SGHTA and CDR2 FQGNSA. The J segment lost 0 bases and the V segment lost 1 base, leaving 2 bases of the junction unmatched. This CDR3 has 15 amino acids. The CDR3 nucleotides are TGTGCCAGCAGCTTAGTGGGACAGCTGAACACTGAAGCTTTCTTT. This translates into CASSLVGQLNTEAFF.

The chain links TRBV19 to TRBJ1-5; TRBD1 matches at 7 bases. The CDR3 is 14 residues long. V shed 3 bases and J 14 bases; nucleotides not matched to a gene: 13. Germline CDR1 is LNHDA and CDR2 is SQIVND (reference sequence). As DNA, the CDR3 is TGTGCCAGTAGTATTCCGGGACAGCGGTTAGAAGAGCATTTT. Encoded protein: CASSIPGQRLEEHF.

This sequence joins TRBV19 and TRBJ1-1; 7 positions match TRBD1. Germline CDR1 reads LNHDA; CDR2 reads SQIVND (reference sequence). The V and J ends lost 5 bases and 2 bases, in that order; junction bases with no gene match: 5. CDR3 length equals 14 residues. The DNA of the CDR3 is TGTGCCAGTAGTGCCAGGGGGTTCAACACTGAAGCTTTCTTT. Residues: CASSARGFNTEAFF.

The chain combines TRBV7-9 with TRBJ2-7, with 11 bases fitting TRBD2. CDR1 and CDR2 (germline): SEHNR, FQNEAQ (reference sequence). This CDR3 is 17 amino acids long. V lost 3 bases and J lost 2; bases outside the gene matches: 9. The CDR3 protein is CASSLGSGRGFPYEQYF. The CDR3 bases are TGTGCCAGCAGCTTGGGTAGCGGGAGGGGGTTCCCCTACGAGCAGTACTTC.

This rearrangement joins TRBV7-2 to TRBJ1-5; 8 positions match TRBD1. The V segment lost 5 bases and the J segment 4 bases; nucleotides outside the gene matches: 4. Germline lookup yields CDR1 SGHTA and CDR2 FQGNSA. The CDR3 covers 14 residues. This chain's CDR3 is CASSRQGPNQPQHF. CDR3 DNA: TGTGCCAGCAGCCGACAGGGGCCAAATCAGCCCCAGCATTTT.

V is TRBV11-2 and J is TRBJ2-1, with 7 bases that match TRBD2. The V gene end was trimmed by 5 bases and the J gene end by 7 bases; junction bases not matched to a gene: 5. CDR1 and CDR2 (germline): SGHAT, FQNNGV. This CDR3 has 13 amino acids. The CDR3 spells CASSAQGGNEQFF. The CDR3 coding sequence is TGTGCCAGCAGCGCTCAGGGAGGGAATGAGCAGTTCTTC.

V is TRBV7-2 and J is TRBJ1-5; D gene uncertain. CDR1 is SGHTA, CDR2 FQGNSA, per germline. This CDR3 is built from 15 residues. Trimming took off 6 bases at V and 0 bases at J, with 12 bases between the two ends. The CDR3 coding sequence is TGTGCCAGCAGGATAGCAGTGTTTAGCAATCAGCCCCAGCATTTT. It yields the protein CASRIAVFSNQPQHF. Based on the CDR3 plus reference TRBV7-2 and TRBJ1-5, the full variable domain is GAGVSQSPSNKVTEKGKDVELRCDPISGHTALYWYRQSLGQGLEFLIYFQGNSAPDKSGLPSDRFSAERTGGSVSTLTIQRTQQEDSAVYLCASRIAVFSNQPQHFGDGTRLSIL.

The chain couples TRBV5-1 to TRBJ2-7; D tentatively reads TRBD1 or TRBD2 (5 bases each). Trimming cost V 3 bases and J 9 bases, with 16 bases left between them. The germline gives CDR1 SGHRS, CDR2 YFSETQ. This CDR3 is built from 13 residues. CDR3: CASSSGTAAGQYF. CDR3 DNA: TGCGCCAGCAGCTCCGGGACGGCCGCCGGGCAGTACTTC. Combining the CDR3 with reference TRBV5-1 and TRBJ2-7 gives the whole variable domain KAGVTQTPRYLIKTRGQQVTLSCSPISGHRSVSWYQQTPGQGLQFLFEYFSETQRNKGNFPGRFSGRQFSNSRSEMNVSTLELGDSALYLCASSSGTAAGQYFGPGTRLTVT.